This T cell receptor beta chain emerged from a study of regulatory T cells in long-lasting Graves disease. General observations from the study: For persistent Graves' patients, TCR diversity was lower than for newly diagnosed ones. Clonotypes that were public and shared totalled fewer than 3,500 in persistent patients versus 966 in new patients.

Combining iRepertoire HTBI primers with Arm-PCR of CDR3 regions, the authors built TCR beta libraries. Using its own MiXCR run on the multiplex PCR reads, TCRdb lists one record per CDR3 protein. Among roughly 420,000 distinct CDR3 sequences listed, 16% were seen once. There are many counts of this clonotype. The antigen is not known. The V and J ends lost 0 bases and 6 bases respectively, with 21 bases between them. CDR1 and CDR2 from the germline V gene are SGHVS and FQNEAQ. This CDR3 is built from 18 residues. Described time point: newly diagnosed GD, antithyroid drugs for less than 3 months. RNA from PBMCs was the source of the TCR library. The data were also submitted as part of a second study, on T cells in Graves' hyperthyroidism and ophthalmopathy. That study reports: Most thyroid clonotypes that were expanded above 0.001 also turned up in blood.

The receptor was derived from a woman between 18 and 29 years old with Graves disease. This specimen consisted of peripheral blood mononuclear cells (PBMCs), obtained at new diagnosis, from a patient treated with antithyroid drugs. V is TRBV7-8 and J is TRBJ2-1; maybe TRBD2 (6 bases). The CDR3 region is CASSLAPLAGSGANEQFF. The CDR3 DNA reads TGTGCCAGCAGCTTAGCTCCATTAGCCGGGAGTGGGGCCAATGAGCAGTTCTTC.